Sequencing of this T cell receptor (beta chain) was carried out in a study of cytomegalovirus exposure and HLA in healthy donors. TCRdb's copy holds only in-frame clones and misses some; the assay was immunoSEQ multiplex PCR. The sample holds about 240,000 clones, about 86% seen once. This TCR was sampled from a woman in her 30s in good health and CMV-seropositive. The sample taken for sequencing was PBMCs.

The CDR3 spells CTGRDPNEQFF. The DNA for the CDR3 is TGCACCGGACGGGATCCAAATGAGCAGTTCTTC. The V and J genes are TRBV29-1 and TRBJ2-1; D perhaps matches TRBD2 (5 bases). Germline CDR1 SQVTM, CDR2 ANQGSEA. This CDR3 has 11 amino acids.